Listed here are 30 T cell receptor beta chains from one sample, sequenced in a study of CD8 T cells in ankylosing spondylitis (dated by TCRdb to about 2017). The library was built by means of 5' RACE. TCRdb records Illumina HiSeq 2500 as the sequencer. Using fastp trimming at Q25 and MiXCR clonotype assembly, TCRdb reanalyzed the public sequencing data and kept in-frame beta chains. Records with the same CDR3 protein are collapsed into one entry carrying the most frequent genes and DNA. The sample includes about 170,000 distinct CDR3 sequences, with approximately 20% observed a single time. The ten largest clonotypes hold approximately 7.8% of the sample. Sequencing was done on a sample of blood, either unsorted or a sorted T cell fraction (not recorded which). These TCRs come from a male donor with ankylosing spondylitis or in good health (not recorded which).

For this clonotype: A much larger clone is a single base away; this may be a read error. The chain couples TRBV20-1 to TRBJ2-3; 14 bases fit TRBD2. The CDR3 runs to 17 residues. Germline values: CDR1 DFQATT, CDR2 SNEGSKA (reference sequence). As DNA, the CDR3 is TGCAGTGCTAGACCGTGGGGACTAGCGGGAGTATTAGATGCGCAGTATTTT. Residues: CSARPWGLAGVLDAQYF.

This clonotype was recorded at least ten times. The chain has TRBV20-1 and TRBJ2-1; 7 bases are a match to TRBD2. The germline CDR1 and CDR2 sequences are DFQATT and SNEGSKA (reference sequence). This CDR3 spans 15 amino acids. Germline trimming cut 3 bases from V and 0 bases from J; bases unmatched to any gene: 5. The CDR3 region has the DNA TGCAGTGCTAGCGCGGGAGTGAGCTCCTACAATGAGCAGTTCTTC. It specifies CSASAGVSSYNEQFF.

The genes are TRBV10-2 and TRBJ2-2; 15 bases agree with TRBD2. Trimming at V came to 3 bases and at J to 3 bases, leaving 2 bases not matched to a gene. The CDR3 loop spans 17 amino acids. The germline V gene has CDR1 WSHSY and CDR2 SAAADI. The CDR3 DNA reads as TGCGCCAGCAGTGAAGGACTAGCGGGAGGGTACACCGGGGAGCTGTTTTTT. Its protein product is CASSEGLAGGYTGELFF.

This clonotype occurred many times. The V call is TRBV27, the J call TRBJ2-7; D gene ambiguous. Germline-derived CDR1 and CDR2 are MNHEY and SMNVEV (reference sequence). V lost 0 bases and J 3 bases, leaving 15 bases between the germline ends. The CDR3 is 16 amino acids. CDR3 region: CASSLSFTDAFYEQYF. CDR3 nucleotide sequence: TGTGCCAGCAGTTTATCGTTCACGGACGCATTCTACGAGCAGTACTTC.

The rearrangement uses TRBV29-1 and TRBJ1-1; D is unclear. The CDR3 is made up of 11 amino acids. V lost 7 bases and J lost 6, with 12 bases in between. Per germline, CDR1 SQVTM and CDR2 ANQGSEA. The CDR3: CSAASTSEAFF. CDR3 DNA: TGCAGCGCTGCGTCCACATCTGAAGCTTTCTTT.

Many counts were recorded for this clonotype. The chain has TRBV12-3 or TRBV12-4 and TRBJ2-3; a possible D gene is TRBD2 (6 bases). This CDR3 region has 15 residues. Deletions cut 5 bases from V and 2 bases from J, with 14 bases between. The CDR3 loop reads CASSPEGGYTDTQYF. DNA for the CDR3: TGTGCCAGCAGTCCCGAAGGAGGGTACACAGATACGCAGTATTTT.

This clonotype was seen only a few times. The CDR3: CASSLGTPHTDTQYF. The CDR3 coding sequence is TGTGCCAGCAGCCTCGGGACACCCCACACAGATACGCAGTATTTT. This chain joins TRBV5-6 and TRBJ2-3, with D perhaps matching TRBD1 (6 bases). Trimming removed 4 bases at V and 2 bases at J, with 14 bases between. Germline V gene data show CDR1 as SGHDT and CDR2 as YYEEEE. The CDR3 contains 15 residues. Based on the CDR3 plus reference TRBV5-6 and TRBJ2-3, the full variable domain is DAGVTQSPTHLIKTRGQQVTLRCSPKSGHDTVSWYQQALGQGPQFIFQYYEEEERQRGNFPDRFSGHQFPNYSSELNVNALLLGDSALYLCASSLGTPHTDTQYFGPGTRLTVL.

In this sample, this clonotype turned up a few times. The chain uses TRBV12-3 or TRBV12-4 and TRBJ2-7; D assignment may be TRBD1 or TRBD2 (6 bases each). V was cut by 4 bases and J by 2 bases, with 15 bases left in between. The CDR3 covers 15 residues. CDR3 residues: CASSSHGGLTYEQYF. The CDR3 DNA follows: TGTGCCAGCAGTTCTCATGGGGGGCTTACCTACGAGCAGTACTTC.

The V and J genes are TRBV7-2 and TRBJ2-3; no definite D call. From germline, CDR1 is SGHTA and CDR2 FQGNSA. Trimming pared 2 bases from V and 0 bases from J, leaving 3 bases between. The CDR3 extends over 13 amino acids. In DNA form, the CDR3 reads TGTGCCAGCAGCTTAATAAGCACAGATACGCAGTATTTT. Translating it yields CASSLISTDTQYF. Full variable domain (remainder filled in from reference TRBV7-2 and TRBJ2-3): GAGVSQSPSNKVTEKGKDVELRCDPISGHTALYWYRQSLGQGLEFLIYFQGNSAPDKSGLPSDRFSAERTGGSVSTLTIQRTQQEDSAVYLCASSLISTDTQYFGPGTRLTVL.

About this clonotype: One end of the junction does not line up with germline, which may come from a read error. The chain is built from TRBV6-5 and TRBJ2-7; D perhaps matches TRBD2 (5 bases). The CDR3 covers 13 residues. Germline CDR1 and CDR2: MNHEY and SVGAGI. In DNA form, the CDR3 reads TGTACCAGCAGTACCTCTGGACTTCTCGAGCAGTACTTC. It yields the protein CTSSTSGLLEQYF.

There are many counts of this clonotype. The chain links TRBV15 to TRBJ2-1; TRBD2 aligns across 12 bases. From germline, CDR1 is LNHNV and CDR2 YYDKDF (reference sequence). The CDR3 length is 17 residues. With V trimmed by 0 bases and J by 8 bases, 8 bases remained unmatched. CDR3 sequence (DNA): TGTGCCACCAGCAGAGAGCGTGCTAGCGGGAGGGGCCATGAGCAGTTCTTC. Its protein is CATSRERASGRGHEQFF.

The chain employs TRBV11-1 and TRBJ2-7; 7 bases agree with TRBD1. V lost 5 bases, J lost 0 bases, and 7 bases stayed unmatched. The CDR3 is made up of 15 amino acids. The germline V gene has CDR1 SGHAT and CDR2 FQDESV (reference sequence). The CDR3 loop reads CASSNRDSSSYEQYF. Written as DNA, the CDR3 is TGTGCCAGCAGCAATCGGGACAGCAGCTCCTACGAGCAGTACTTC.

This chain links TRBV4-2 with TRBJ2-3, with 8 positions matching TRBD2. The germline gives CDR1 LGHNA, CDR2 YNFKEQ. The CDR3 runs 18 residues. V was clipped by 3 bases and J by 1 base; unmatched bases: 12. The CDR3 loop is CASSQGRRAGVGTDTQYF. As DNA, the CDR3 is TGTGCCAGCAGCCAGGGGAGGAGAGCGGGAGTAGGCACAGATACGCAGTATTTT.

The CDR3 bases are TGTGCCAGCAGCTTTAGCGGGAGGGCTTACAATGAGCAGTTCTTC. Translating gives CASSFSGRAYNEQFF. V is TRBV3-1 and J is TRBJ2-1; TRBD2 agrees at 11 bases. The germline CDR1 and CDR2 sequences are LGHDT and YNNKEL (reference sequence). This CDR3 has 15 residues. V lost 5 bases, J lost 4 bases, and 4 bases stayed unmatched.

This clonotype has at least ten counts. This CDR3 is CASSPDSYSYEQYF. The CDR3 nucleotides read TGCGCCAGCAGCCCCGACAGTTACTCCTACGAGCAGTACTTC. V and J are TRBV5-1 and TRBJ2-7; TRBD1 is a possible D gene (5 bases). CDR1 is SGHRS and CDR2 is YFSETQ in the germline V gene. V lost 4 bases and J lost 0, with 11 bases in between. This CDR3 region has 14 residues.

This chain uses TRBV21-1 with TRBJ2-7. TRBV21-1 is termed a pseudogene. This CDR3 is 14 amino acids long. CDR3 DNA: TGTGCCAGCAGCAAGGTCCAGAATACCTACGAGCAGTACTTC. Protein: CASSKVQNTYEQYF.

The chain links TRBV5-1 to TRBJ2-1; no firm D call. Germline lookup yields CDR1 SGHRS and CDR2 YFSETQ. This CDR3 is built from 13 residues. The V gene lost 4 bases and the J gene lost 6 bases, with 11 bases spanning the gap. CDR3 sequence (DNA): TGCGCCAGCAGCGAAATAATGGGCAATGAGCAGTTCTTC. Protein product: CASSEIMGNEQFF.

The rearrangement uses TRBV11-3 and TRBJ2-7, with 14 positions matching TRBD2. Germline CDR1 and CDR2: SGHNT and YENEEA. The junction had 6 bases not matched to a gene; V was cut back by 5 bases and J by 6 bases. There are 15 residues in the CDR3. The CDR3: CASSPQGLAGGEQYF. CDR3 nucleotides: TGTGCCAGCAGCCCACAAGGACTAGCGGGAGGCGAGCAGTACTTC.

This clonotype came up many times. The chain has TRBV5-1 and TRBJ2-2, with D perhaps given as TRBD1 or TRBD2 (6 bases each). The CDR3 runs to 17 residues. V was shortened by 0 bases and J by 4 bases, with 16 bases between the two germline ends. CDR1 and CDR2 from the germline V gene are SGHRS and YFSETQ. CDR3 loop: CASSLEIGGLSTGELFF. CDR3 nucleotides: TGCGCCAGCAGCTTGGAAATTGGGGGGCTGAGCACCGGGGAGCTGTTTTTT.

V usage is TRBV5-1 and J usage is TRBJ2-7, with TRBD2 matching over 8 bases. With 6 bases clipped from V and 2 bases from J, the junction kept 10 bases outside the gene matches. This CDR3 contains 15 residues. Germline CDR1 SGHRS, CDR2 YFSETQ. CDR3 amino acids: CASTGGQREPYEQYF. DNA of the CDR3: TGCGCCAGCACCGGCGGCCAGCGGGAGCCCTACGAGCAGTACTTC.

CDR3 DNA sequence: TGCGCCAGCAGCTTGGCAGCGGGAGCGGATACGCAGTATTTT. It translates to CASSLAAGADTQYF. The V call is TRBV5-1, the J call TRBJ2-3; 8 positions match TRBD2. The V segment lost 0 bases and the J segment 6 bases; nucleotides outside the gene matches: 3. The CDR3 consists of 14 residues. CDR1 SGHRS and CDR2 YFSETQ come from the germline V gene.

This chain links TRBV30 with TRBJ2-3; D might be TRBD1 (6 bases). The V gene's germline CDR1 is GTSNPN and CDR2 SVGIG (reference sequence). The CDR3 runs 16 residues. V gave up 2 bases and J gave up 0 bases, with 15 bases separating them. The CDR3 loop reads CAWSPWGRGSTDTQYF. The CDR3, as DNA: TGTGCCTGGAGTCCCTGGGGGCGCGGTAGCACAGATACGCAGTATTTT.

This clonotype was detected only once. An end of the junction differs from the germline gene, which may be a read error. V usage is TRBV20-1 and J usage is TRBJ2-3; weak D call: TRBD1 (6 bases). CDR3 size: 17 residues. Per germline, CDR1 DFQATT and CDR2 SNEGSKA (reference sequence). CDR3 residues: CCARDRTVSPSTDTQYF. CDR3 DNA: TGCTGTGCTAGAGATCGGACAGTGAGTCCTAGCACAGATACGCAGTATTTT.

The CDR3 region is CASSFEQGDQETQYF. CDR3 DNA sequence: TGCGCCAGCAGCTTCGAACAGGGGGACCAAGAGACCCAGTACTTC. The V call is TRBV5-1, the J call TRBJ2-5; the match to TRBD1 covers 8 bases. V was clipped by 2 bases and J by 0 bases; unmatched bases: 3. CDR1 is SGHRS, CDR2 YFSETQ, per germline. The CDR3 runs to 15 residues.

This clonotype was counted at least ten times. The chain uses TRBV3-1 and TRBJ2-5; D gene ambiguous. V shed 1 base and J shed 1 base, with 1 base lying between them. In germline, CDR1 is LGHDT, CDR2 YNNKEL (reference sequence). The CDR3 is made up of 12 amino acids. In nucleotides, the CDR3 is TGTGCCAGCAGCCAAGCCCAAGAGACCCAGTACTTC. This encodes CASSQAQETQYF.

V gene TRBV29-1 combines with J gene TRBJ2-3; D is possibly TRBD1 (5 bases). The length of the CDR3 is 14 residues. Germline V gene sequence: CDR1 SQVTM, CDR2 ANQGSEA. Trimming took 4 bases from V and 6 from J, leaving 17 bases between them. Here the CDR3 reads CSVVVGPAGDTQYF. CDR3 in DNA: TGCAGCGTTGTGGTGGGCCCAGCAGGGGATACGCAGTATTTT.

In this sample, this clonotype turned up many times. This sequence joins TRBV27 and TRBJ2-1, with TRBD2 matching 7 bases. This CDR3 is built from 14 residues. Germline assignment: CDR1 MNHEY and CDR2 SMNVEV (reference sequence). The ends lost 5 bases at V and 5 bases at J; junction bases unmatched: 6. CDR3 sequence: CASSLSGSNNEQFF. CDR3 bases: TGTGCCAGCAGTCTTAGCGGGTCCAACAATGAGCAGTTCTTC.

There are a few counts of this clonotype. The V and J genes are TRBV5-1 and TRBJ2-2, with unresolved D. CDR3 length: 15 amino acids. Germline CDR1 is SGHRS and CDR2 is YFSETQ. V was cut by 4 bases and J by 6 bases, with 16 bases left in between. CDR3 sequence: CASSPLADLAGELFF. The CDR3 DNA sequence: TGCGCCAGCAGCCCTCTCGCGGACCTGGCCGGGGAGCTGTTTTTT.

This clonotype was observed many times. This chain connects TRBV24-1 to TRBJ1-5, with D perhaps matching TRBD1 (5 bases). This CDR3 has 14 amino acids. The V gene lost 5 bases and the J gene lost 4 bases, with 11 bases spanning the gap. CDR1 is KGHDR, CDR2 SFDVKD, per germline. CDR3 coding DNA: TGTGCCACCAGTGCCACCGGGGCGAATCAGCCCCAGCATTTT. It codes for CATSATGANQPQHF.

The chain uses TRBV9 and TRBJ2-1; weak D call: TRBD2 (5 bases). The CDR3 is made up of 13 amino acids. Per germline, CDR1 SGDLS and CDR2 YYNGEE. V shed 3 bases and J shed 9 bases, with 13 bases lying between them. This CDR3 reads CASSAEGAGEQFF. In DNA, the CDR3 is TGTGCCAGCAGCGCCGAGGGAGCAGGTGAGCAGTTCTTC. The variable domain in full, with the rest retrieved from reference TRBV9 and TRBJ2-1, is DSGVTQTPKHLITATGQRVTLRCSPRSGDLSVYWYQQSLDQGLQFLIQYYNGEERAKGNILERFSAQQFPDLHSELNLSSLELGDSALYFCASSAEGAGEQFFGPGTRLTVL.